The 16 T cell receptor beta chains presented below share a single source sample, sequenced in a study of somatic mutations in cytotoxic T cells in rheumatoid arthritis. Profiling relied on immunoSEQ multiplex PCR, and the TCRdb table lists in-frame clones only, not all of them. The sample lists tens of thousands of clones, 80% to 90% occurring once. The sample was CD8+ T cells sorted from blood. The origin of the receptors is an adult with rheumatoid arthritis.

V is TRBV4-1 and J is TRBJ2-3, with D perhaps matching TRBD2 (6 bases). Germline CDR1 reads MGHRA; CDR2 reads YSYEKL. Trimming shortened V by 0 bases and J by 7 bases, and 14 bases separated the two germline ends. The CDR3 has 15 amino acids. As DNA, the CDR3 is TGCGCCAGCAGCCAAGATAAGCAGGCGGGACATACGCAGTATTTT. This codes for CASSQDKQAGHTQYF.

This clone is medium-sized. The V and J genes are TRBV6-1 and TRBJ2-7; D is unclear. V lost 4 bases to trimming and J lost 1 base, with 11 bases between them. Germline CDR1 and CDR2: MNHNS and SASEGT. This CDR3 comprises 14 residues. CDR3 DNA: TGTGCCAGCAGTGGGTTGGGCAGTTCCTACGAGCAGTACTTC. Residues: CASSGLGSSYEQYF.

The chain joins TRBV6-1 to TRBJ2-7; possible D gene TRBD2, 6 bases. The CDR3 length is 14 residues. Germline V gives CDR1 MNHNS, CDR2 SASEGT. V was cut by 3 bases and J by 2 bases, with 11 bases left in between. CDR3 residues: CASSEGGPTYEQYF. The CDR3 bases are TGTGCCAGCAGTGAGGGGGGACCCACCTACGAGCAGTACTTC.

This clone occurred a few times. The chain uses TRBV6-5 and TRBJ1-1; TRBD1 matches at 9 bases. V shed 7 bases, J shed 5 bases, and the junction held 5 bases outside the gene matches. The germline CDR1 and CDR2 sequences are MNHEY and SVGAGI. The CDR3 sequence is 13 residues long. The CDR3 sequence is CASNLGQGTEAFF. The CDR3 DNA follows: TGTGCCAGCAACCTAGGACAGGGGACTGAAGCTTTCTTT.

The genes are TRBV2 and TRBJ2-1, with D hard to call. The CDR3 totals 11 residues. The V gene's germline CDR1 is SNHLY and CDR2 FYNNEI. V was shortened by 10 bases and J by 7 bases, with 11 bases between the two germline ends. The CDR3 DNA is TGTGCCATACGAGTTCGGAATGAGCAGTTCTTC. It is translated as CAIRVRNEQFF.

The V call is TRBV5-4, the J call TRBJ1-1; D unclear. V was shortened by 0 bases and J by 5 bases, with 8 bases between the two germline ends. CDR1 is SGHNT and CDR2 is YYREEE in the germline V gene (reference sequence). The CDR3 totals 13 residues. The CDR3 is CASSLGSWTEAFF. The CDR3, as DNA: TGTGCCAGCAGCTTGGGCAGTTGGACTGAAGCTTTCTTT.

The chain links TRBV4-2 to TRBJ1-4; possibly TRBD1 for D (6 bases). The CDR3 runs 15 residues. The germline CDR1 and CDR2 sequences are LGHNA and YNFKEQ. Trimming took off 3 bases at V and 4 bases at J, with 12 bases between the two ends. The CDR3, as DNA: TGTGCCAGCAGCCAGGAGGGACAACATAATGAAAAACTGTTTTTT. Its translation is CASSQEGQHNEKLFF.

The chain joins TRBV6-6 to TRBJ2-5, with 7 bases matching TRBD1. The CDR3 has 15 residues. J lost 5 bases, V lost 0 bases, and 6 bases had no gene match. Germline CDR1 reads MNHNY; CDR2 reads SVGAGI (reference sequence). The CDR3 sequence: CASSYSQGVRETQYF. The CDR3 coding sequence is TGTGCCAGCAGTTACTCCCAGGGGGTACGGGAGACCCAGTACTTC.

This clone has only a few counts. V usage is TRBV4-1 and J usage is TRBJ2-7; D is perhaps TRBD2 (7 bases). V was cut by 2 bases and J by 3 bases, with 14 bases left in between. CDR3 length: 15 residues. The germline V gene encodes CDR1 MGHRA and CDR2 YSYEKL. CDR3 sequence (DNA): TGCGCCAGCAGCCAACAGGAAAGGGGGGGCTACGAGCAGTACTTC. Encoded protein: CASSQQERGGYEQYF.

The J gene is TRBJ1-2, the V gene TRBV27, with D unresolved. CDR1 and CDR2 from the germline V gene are MNHEY and SMNVEV (reference sequence). With 6 bases removed from V and 7 bases from J, the gap between germline ends came to 15 bases. CDR3 size: 13 residues. In DNA, the CDR3 is TGTGCCAGCAGATTCATAAAGAGACGTGGCTACACCTTC. Protein sequence: CASRFIKRRGYTF.

This clone appeared a single time. The chain's CDR3 is CASSQPGLAGGPDTQYF. CDR3 nucleotide sequence: TGTGCCAGCAGCCAGCCGGGACTAGCGGGGGGGCCAGATACGCAGTATTTT. V and J are TRBV4-2 and TRBJ2-3, with TRBD2 matching 16 bases. CDR1 LGHNA and CDR2 YNFKEQ come from the germline V gene. With V trimmed by 3 bases and J by 4 bases, 4 bases remained unmatched. This CDR3 has 17 amino acids.

The chain uses TRBV4-3 and TRBJ2-5; 13 nucleotides align to TRBD2. With 4 bases clipped from V and 1 base from J, the junction kept 3 bases outside the gene matches. This CDR3 spans 16 amino acids. The V gene's germline CDR1 is LGHNA and CDR2 YSLEER. For the CDR3, the DNA is TGCGCCAGCAGCCTGACTAGCGGGGGGCGCCAAGAGACCCAGTACTTC. Protein sequence: CASSLTSGGRQETQYF.

In this sample, this clone turned up once. The chain links TRBV27 to TRBJ2-1; 9 bases align to TRBD1. Germline V gives CDR1 MNHEY, CDR2 SMNVEV (reference sequence). This CDR3 has 16 amino acids. Trimming at V came to 6 bases and at J to 1 base, leaving 7 bases not matched to a gene. The CDR3 spells CASSLQGAGSYNEQFF. CDR3 nucleotides: TGTGCCAGCAGCCTACAGGGGGCAGGGTCCTACAATGAGCAGTTCTTC.

The chain is built from TRBV11-3 and TRBJ2-3; 7 bases fit TRBD1. The length of the CDR3 is 15 residues. The germline V gene encodes CDR1 SGHNT and CDR2 YENEEA. Trimming removed 5 bases from V and 1 base from J; junction bases left unmatched: 6. CDR3 protein: CASSQDRLGTDTQYF. The CDR3 bases are TGTGCCAGCAGCCAGGACAGGTTAGGCACAGATACGCAGTATTTT.

The CDR3 loop reads CASSTDVPYNSPLHF. Here the CDR3 DNA reads TGTGCCAGCAGTACGGATGTCCCCTATAATTCACCCCTCCACTTT. V gene TRBV6-5 combines with J gene TRBJ1-6; no definite D call. The V and J ends lost 5 bases and 2 bases respectively, with 10 bases between them. This CDR3 is 15 amino acids long. CDR1 and CDR2 from the germline V gene are MNHEY and SVGAGI.

This clone was counted a single time. This sequence joins TRBV4-1 and TRBJ1-6, with D tentatively TRBD1 (6 bases). Germline V CDR1 and CDR2: MGHRA, YSYEKL. The CDR3 is 16 amino acids. With 5 bases removed from V and 6 bases from J, the gap between germline ends came to 17 bases. For the CDR3, the DNA is TGCGCCAGCAGCAGCGTCCGGACAGCCCCTAATTCACCCCTCCACTTT. Encoded protein: CASSSVRTAPNSPLHF.